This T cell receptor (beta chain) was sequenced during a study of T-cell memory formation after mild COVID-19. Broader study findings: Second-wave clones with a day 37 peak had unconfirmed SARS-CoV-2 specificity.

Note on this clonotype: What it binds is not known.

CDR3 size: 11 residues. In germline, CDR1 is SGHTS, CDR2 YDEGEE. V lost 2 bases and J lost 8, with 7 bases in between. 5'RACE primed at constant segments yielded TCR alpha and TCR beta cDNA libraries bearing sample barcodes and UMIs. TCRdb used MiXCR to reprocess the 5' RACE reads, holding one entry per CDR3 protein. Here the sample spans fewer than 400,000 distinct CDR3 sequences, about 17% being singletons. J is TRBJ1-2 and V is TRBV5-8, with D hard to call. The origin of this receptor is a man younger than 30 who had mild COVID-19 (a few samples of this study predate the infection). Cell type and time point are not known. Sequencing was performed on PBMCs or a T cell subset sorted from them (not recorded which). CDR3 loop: CASSLGKGYTF. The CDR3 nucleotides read TGTGCCAGCAGCTTAGGGAAGGGCTACACCTTC.